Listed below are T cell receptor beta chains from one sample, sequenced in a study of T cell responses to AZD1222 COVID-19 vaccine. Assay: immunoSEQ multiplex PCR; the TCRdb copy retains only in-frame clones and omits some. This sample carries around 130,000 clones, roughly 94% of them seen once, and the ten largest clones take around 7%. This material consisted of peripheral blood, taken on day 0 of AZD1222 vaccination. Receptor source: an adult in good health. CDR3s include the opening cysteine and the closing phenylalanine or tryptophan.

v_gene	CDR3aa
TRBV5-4	CASSPRLAGGETQYF
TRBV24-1	CATSARPGTGDNEQFF
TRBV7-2	CASSLSGAREKLFF
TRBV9	CASSVATGGETQYF
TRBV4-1	CASSQDQGSYEQYF
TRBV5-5	CASSPGGSGSTDTQYF
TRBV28	CASTPLGVGAATQYF
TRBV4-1	CASSQDGQGTGETQYF
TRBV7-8	CASSLRAVGANEKLFF
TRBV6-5	CASSSSRTEAFF
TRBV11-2	CASSLGAGWQETQYF
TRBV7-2	CASSYRQGYEAFF
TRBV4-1	CASSRKAGGDNQPQHF
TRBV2	CASSRGRRETQYF
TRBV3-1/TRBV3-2	CASSPRLAGSYEQYF
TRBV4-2	CASSQETAFSYEQYF
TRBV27	CASSLGRGWTNEKLFF
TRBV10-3	CAIGTSGRSYNEQFF
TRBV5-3	CARSLDGHYNEQFF
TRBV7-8	CASSPDRLTAQPQHF
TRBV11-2	CASSLGGASGNTIYF
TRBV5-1	CASSLRSQETQYF
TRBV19	CASSIGPTGTKEGNFYNEQFF
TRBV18	CASSIQGAQDEQYF
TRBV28	CASSNRTSFRTQNLLKPSETQYF
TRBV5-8	CASSLEGRGNEKLFF
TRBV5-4	CASSRWREGRYEQYF
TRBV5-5	CASSLEDSVYGYTF
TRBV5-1	CASSFRQGAAEAFF
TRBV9	CASSVTGNYGYTF
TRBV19	CASSIRRLAGGPRDTQYF
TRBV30	CAWSVREVYNEQFF
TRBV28	CASRTGWENTEAFF
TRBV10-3	CAISESGAPGNAYYGYTF
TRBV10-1	CASSVRTSGSRAYEQYF
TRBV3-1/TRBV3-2	CASSQDRYNEQFF
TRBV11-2	CASSPSDYTF
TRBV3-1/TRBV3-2	CASRTMNTEAFF
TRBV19	CASSILGQAKNIQYF
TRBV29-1	CSVIGTKEIYGYTF
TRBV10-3	CAISDPTSGSSYEQYF
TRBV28	CASSLFQPNTEAFF
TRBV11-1	CASSLGRQGREQYF
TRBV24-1	CATSHRVKSGNTIYF
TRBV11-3	CASSLEGTANTGELFF
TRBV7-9	CASTPASGADNEQFF
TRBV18	CASSRADSSARTDTQYF
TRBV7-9	CASSLAANYEQYF
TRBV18	CASSRDGSSGPQHF
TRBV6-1	CASSEQGIALSNYGYTF
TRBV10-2	CASSGSGADTQYF
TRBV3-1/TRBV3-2	CASSQASVRGGYTF
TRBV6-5	CASRAAGEAFF
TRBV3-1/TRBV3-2	CASSPPGTRAYEQYF
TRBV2	CASSERTNTQTSTDTQYF
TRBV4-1	CASRPGAGQGHSPLHF
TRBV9	CASSTETGQPQHF